This T cell receptor (beta chain) was recorded in a study of early T cells in non-severe SARS-CoV-2 infection. About the study: Sequencing used unsorted whole-blood bulk RNA, so chains lack pairing.

This clonotype was seen ten or more times. What it recognizes is unknown. Whole-study findings and limits: Anti-spike CD8 specificities were favored by VDJdb matching, whose results missed private and CD4 specificities.

Attached unique molecular identifiers marked individual cDNA molecules. TCRdb re-derived calls from the 5' RACE reads in MiXCR, one entry per CDR3 protein. The sample carries roughly 97,000 distinct CDR3 sequences, approximately 10% recorded once. This CDR3 has 13 residues. J lost 2 bases, V lost 3 bases, and 2 bases had no gene match. Germline V gives CDR1 DFQATT, CDR2 SNEGSKA (reference sequence). The source of this sequence is an adult who was a healthcare worker with PCR-confirmed SARS-CoV-2 infection or an uninfected control (not recorded which). The material sequenced was whole blood, taken at baseline. The rearrangement uses TRBV20-1 and TRBJ1-2; TRBD1 matches at 8 bases. In DNA form, the CDR3 reads TGCAGTGCTAGCCGACAGGGGAACTATGGCTACACCTTC. Residues: CSASRQGNYGYTF.